This T cell receptor beta chain was obtained from a study of technical replicates of blood from a few donors. The CDR3 length is 18 residues. V lost 5 bases to trimming and J lost 4 bases; unmatched junction nucleotides: 14. Germline V gene lookup returns CDR1 SGHVS and CDR2 FQNEAQ. Assay: immunoSEQ multiplex PCR; the TCRdb copy retains only in-frame clones and omits some. This table has approximately 82,000 clones, more than 90% appearing once. Sequencing was done on a sample of T cells isolated from PBMCs. The origin of this receptor is a human donor in good health. Some clones in this sample may be carry-over from other donors' samples. This chain joins TRBV7-8 and TRBJ2-2, with 9 nucleotides matching TRBD2. CDR3 DNA sequence: TGTGCCAGCAGCCCGACCTATAGCGGGAGACCCCCCACCGGGGAGCTGTTTTTT. It encodes CASSPTYSGRPPTGELFF.